The 6 T cell receptor beta chains listed next were all sequenced from one sample in a study of shared clonotypes between healthy human individuals. Profiling relied on immunoSEQ multiplex PCR, and the TCRdb table lists in-frame clones only, not all of them. This repertoire shows more than 2 million clones, 95% found once; its top ten account for around 0.13%. Input material: naive CD4+ T cells sorted from blood. As to subset: CD45RA+ positively selected. Receptor source: a man between 18 and 29 years old in good health.

A word on this clone: Germline is not matched at one junction end, which may reflect a read error. The rearrangement uses TRBV9 and TRBJ1-2, with 7 bases identical to TRBD1. Looked up from germline, CDR1 is SGDLS and CDR2 is YYNGEE. This CDR3 contains 13 residues. This CDR3 is CASSDRDLMGYTF. The CDR3 DNA reads TGTGCCAGTAGCGACAGGGATCTTATGGGCTACACCTTC.

The chain has TRBV7-2 and TRBJ2-1; D might be TRBD1 (5 bases). Germline assignment: CDR1 SGHTA and CDR2 FQGNSA. V shed 3 bases and J shed 14 bases, with 14 bases lying between them. The CDR3 runs to 12 residues. The CDR3 region has the DNA TGTGCCAGCAGCTTTGATTCGCAGGGAAAGTTCTTC. This sequence encodes CASSFDSQGKFF.

The chain carries TRBV6-5 and TRBJ2-1, with 9 bases matching TRBD2. The CDR3 extends over 14 amino acids. Germline values: CDR1 MNHEY, CDR2 SVGAGI. V was clipped by 6 bases and J by 8 bases; unmatched bases: 8. As DNA, the CDR3 is TGTGCCAGCAGCCGACTAGCGGTCGGTTATGAGCAGTTCTTC. Amino acid sequence: CASSRLAVGYEQFF.

V usage is TRBV6-1 and J usage is TRBJ2-7; 7 nucleotides agree with TRBD2. CDR3 size: 20 residues. The germline V gene encodes CDR1 MNHNS and CDR2 SASEGT. V lost 2 bases and J lost 0; bases outside the gene matches: 19. CDR3 amino acids: CASSEFGQVLRDYPSYEQYF. The CDR3 DNA reads as TGTGCCAGCAGTGAATTCGGGCAGGTTCTCCGGGACTACCCCTCCTACGAGCAGTACTTC.

J is TRBJ1-5 and V is TRBV5-1; a possible D gene is TRBD1 (5 bases). The V gene lost 3 bases and the J gene lost 4 bases, with 11 bases spanning the gap. Germline CDR1 and CDR2: SGHRS and YFSETQ. This CDR3 is 14 amino acids long. CDR3 DNA sequence: TGCGCCAGCAGCTCTGGGGGAGTAAATCAGCCCCAGCATTTT. Residues: CASSSGGVNQPQHF. Supplemented by reference TRBV5-1 and TRBJ1-5, the full variable domain reads KAGVTQTPRYLIKTRGQQVTLSCSPISGHRSVSWYQQTPGQGLQFLFEYFSETQRNKGNFPGRFSGRQFSNSRSEMNVSTLELGDSALYLCASSSGGVNQPQHFGDGTRLSIL.

Turning to this clone: Other DNA sequences in the same sample also yield this CDR3. The chain couples TRBV4-2 to TRBJ2-7; D is possibly TRBD1 (5 bases). Germline CDR1 LGHNA, CDR2 YNFKEQ. Trimming removed 1 base at V and 0 bases at J, with 7 bases between. This CDR3 has 14 residues. The CDR3 here is CASSQGQGSYEQYF. The CDR3 DNA reads TGTGCCAGCAGCCAAGGCCAGGGCTCCTACGAGCAGTACTTC.